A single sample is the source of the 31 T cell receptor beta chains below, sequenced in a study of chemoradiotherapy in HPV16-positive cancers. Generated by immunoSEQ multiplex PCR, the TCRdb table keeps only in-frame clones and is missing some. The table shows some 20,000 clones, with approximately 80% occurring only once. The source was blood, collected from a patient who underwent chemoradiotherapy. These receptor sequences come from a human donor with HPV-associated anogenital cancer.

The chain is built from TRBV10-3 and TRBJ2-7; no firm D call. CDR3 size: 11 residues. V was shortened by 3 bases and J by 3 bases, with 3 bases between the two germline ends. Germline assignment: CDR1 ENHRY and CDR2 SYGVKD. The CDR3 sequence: CAISDHYEQYF. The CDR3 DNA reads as TGTGCCATCAGTGATCACTACGAGCAGTACTTC.

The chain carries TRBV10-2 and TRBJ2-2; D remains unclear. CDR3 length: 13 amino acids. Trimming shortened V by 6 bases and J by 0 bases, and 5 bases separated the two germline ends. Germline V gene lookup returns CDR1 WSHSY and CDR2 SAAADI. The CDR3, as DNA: TGCGCCAGCAGACAGACGAACACCGGGGAGCTGTTTTTT. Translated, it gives CASRQTNTGELFF.

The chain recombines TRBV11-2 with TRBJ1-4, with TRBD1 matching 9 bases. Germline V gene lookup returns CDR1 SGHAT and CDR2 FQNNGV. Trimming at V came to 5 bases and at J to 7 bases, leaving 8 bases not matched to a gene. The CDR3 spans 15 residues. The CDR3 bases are TGTGCCAGCAGCACCCAACAGGGGGCGACTGAAAAACTGTTTTTT. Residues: CASSTQQGATEKLFF.

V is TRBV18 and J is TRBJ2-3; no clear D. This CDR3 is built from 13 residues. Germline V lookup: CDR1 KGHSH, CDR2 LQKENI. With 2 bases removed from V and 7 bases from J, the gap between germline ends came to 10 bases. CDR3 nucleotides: TGTGCCAGCTCACCATATGTAGGAAATACGCAGTATTTT. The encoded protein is CASSPYVGNTQYF.

The CDR3 sequence is CSVEGARGYGYTF. CDR3 DNA sequence: TGCAGCGTTGAGGGGGCCAGGGGCTATGGCTACACCTTC. The V gene is TRBV29-1, the J gene TRBJ1-2, with D maybe TRBD1 (6 bases). The CDR3 runs 13 residues. Trimming stripped 3 bases from V and 4 bases from J, with 12 bases between. CDR1 and CDR2 (germline): SQVTM, ANQGSEA.

CDR3 residues: CASSLGVTGEKLFF. CDR3 nucleotides: TGTGCCAGTAGCCTCGGAGTAACGGGTGAAAAACTGTTTTTT. V usage is TRBV19 and J usage is TRBJ1-4; D is unclear. The CDR3 covers 14 residues. V lost 6 bases and J lost 7, with 15 bases in between. Germline CDR1 and CDR2: LNHDA and SQIVND (reference sequence).

The CDR3 reads CASSVALNQPQHF. The CDR3 DNA sequence: TGTGCCAGCAGTGTGGCCCTCAACCAGCCCCAGCATTTT. J is TRBJ1-5 and V is TRBV2; D gene ambiguous. V lost 4 bases and J lost 7, with 11 bases in between. Germline CDR1 SNHLY, CDR2 FYNNEI. The CDR3 covers 13 residues. Based on the CDR3 plus reference TRBV2 and TRBJ1-5, the full variable domain is EPEVTQTPSHQVTQMGQEVILRCVPISNHLYFYWYRQILGQKVEFLVSFYNNEISEKSEIFDDQFSVERPDGSNFTLKIRSTKLEDSAMYFCASSVALNQPQHFGDGTRLSIL.

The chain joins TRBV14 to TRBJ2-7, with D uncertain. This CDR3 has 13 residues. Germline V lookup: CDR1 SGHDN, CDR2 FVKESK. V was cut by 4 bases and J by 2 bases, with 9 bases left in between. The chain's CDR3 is CASSLKVPYEQYF. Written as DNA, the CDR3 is TGTGCCAGCAGCCTAAAAGTCCCCTACGAGCAGTACTTC.

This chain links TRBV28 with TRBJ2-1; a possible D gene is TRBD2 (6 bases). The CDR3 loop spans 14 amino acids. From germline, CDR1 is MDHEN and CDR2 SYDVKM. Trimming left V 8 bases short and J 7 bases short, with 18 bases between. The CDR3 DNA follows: TGTGCCAGCTGCCGGGGCGGGGAAGCTAATGAGCAGTTCTTC. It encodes CASCRGGEANEQFF.

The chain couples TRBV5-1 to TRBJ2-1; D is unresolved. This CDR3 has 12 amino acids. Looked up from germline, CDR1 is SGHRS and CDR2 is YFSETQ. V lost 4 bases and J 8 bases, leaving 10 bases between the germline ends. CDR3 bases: TGCGCCAGCAGCCCCCCGTCTGATGAGCAGTTCTTC. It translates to CASSPPSDEQFF.

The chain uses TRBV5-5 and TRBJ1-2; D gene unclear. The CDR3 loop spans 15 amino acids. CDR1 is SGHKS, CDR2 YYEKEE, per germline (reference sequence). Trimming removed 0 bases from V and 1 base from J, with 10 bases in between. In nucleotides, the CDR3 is TGTGCCAGCAGCTTGGTGGGCAGCTTTAACTATGGCTACACCTTC. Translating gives CASSLVGSFNYGYTF.

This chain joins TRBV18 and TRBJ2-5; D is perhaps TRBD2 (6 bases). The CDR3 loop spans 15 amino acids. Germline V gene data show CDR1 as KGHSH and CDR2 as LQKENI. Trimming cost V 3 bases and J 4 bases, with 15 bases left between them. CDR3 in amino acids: CASSPPPAGTETQYF. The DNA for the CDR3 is TGTGCCAGCTCACCCCCCCCGGCGGGGACAGAGACCCAGTACTTC.

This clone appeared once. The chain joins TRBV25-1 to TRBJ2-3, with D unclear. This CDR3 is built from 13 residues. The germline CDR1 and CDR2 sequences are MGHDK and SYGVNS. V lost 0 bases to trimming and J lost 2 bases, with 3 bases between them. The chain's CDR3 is CASSEYSTDTQYF. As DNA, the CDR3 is TGTGCCAGCAGTGAATATTCCACAGATACGCAGTATTTT.

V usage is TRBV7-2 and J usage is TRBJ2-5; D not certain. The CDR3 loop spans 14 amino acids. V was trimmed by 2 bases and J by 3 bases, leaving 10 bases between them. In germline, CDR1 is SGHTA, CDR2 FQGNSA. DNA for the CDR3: TGTGCCAGCAGCTTAAAGGGTTGGGAAGAGACCCAGTACTTC. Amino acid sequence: CASSLKGWEETQYF.

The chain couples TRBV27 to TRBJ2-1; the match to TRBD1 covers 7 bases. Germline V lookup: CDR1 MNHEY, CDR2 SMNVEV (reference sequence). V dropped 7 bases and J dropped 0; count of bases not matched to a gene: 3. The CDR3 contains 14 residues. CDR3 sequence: CASTRQGSYNEQFF. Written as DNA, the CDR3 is TGTGCCAGCACCCGACAGGGCTCCTACAATGAGCAGTTCTTC.

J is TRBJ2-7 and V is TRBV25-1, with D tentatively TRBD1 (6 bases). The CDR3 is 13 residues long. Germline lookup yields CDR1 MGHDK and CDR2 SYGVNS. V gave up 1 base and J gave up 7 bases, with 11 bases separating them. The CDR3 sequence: CASSESAGVEQYF. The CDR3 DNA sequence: TGTGCCAGCAGTGAATCGGCAGGGGTTGAGCAGTACTTC.

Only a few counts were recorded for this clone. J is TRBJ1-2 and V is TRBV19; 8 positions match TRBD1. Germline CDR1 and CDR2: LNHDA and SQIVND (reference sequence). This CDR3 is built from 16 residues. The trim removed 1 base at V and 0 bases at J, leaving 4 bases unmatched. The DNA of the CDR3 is TGTGCCAGTAGTATAGCTCTGACAGGGGCTAACTATGGCTACACCTTC. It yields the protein CASSIALTGANYGYTF.

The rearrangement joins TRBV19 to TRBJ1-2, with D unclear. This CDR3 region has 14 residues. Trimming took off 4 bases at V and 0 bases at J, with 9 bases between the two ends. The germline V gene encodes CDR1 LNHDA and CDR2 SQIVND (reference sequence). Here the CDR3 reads CASSTSRANYGYTF. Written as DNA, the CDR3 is TGTGCCAGTAGTACTTCCCGAGCTAACTATGGCTACACCTTC.

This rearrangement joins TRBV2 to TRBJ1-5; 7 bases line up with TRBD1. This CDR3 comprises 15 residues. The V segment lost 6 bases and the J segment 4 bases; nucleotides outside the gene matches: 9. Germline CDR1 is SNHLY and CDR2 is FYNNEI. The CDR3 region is CASRETQGLNQPQHF. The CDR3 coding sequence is TGTGCCAGCAGGGAGACACAGGGGCTTAATCAGCCCCAGCATTTT.

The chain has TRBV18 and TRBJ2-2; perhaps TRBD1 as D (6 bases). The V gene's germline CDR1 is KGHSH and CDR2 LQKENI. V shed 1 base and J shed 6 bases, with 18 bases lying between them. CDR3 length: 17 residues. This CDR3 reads CASSPRATGRVAGELFF. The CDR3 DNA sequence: TGTGCCAGCTCACCACGGGCGACAGGTCGGGTCGCCGGGGAGCTGTTTTTT.

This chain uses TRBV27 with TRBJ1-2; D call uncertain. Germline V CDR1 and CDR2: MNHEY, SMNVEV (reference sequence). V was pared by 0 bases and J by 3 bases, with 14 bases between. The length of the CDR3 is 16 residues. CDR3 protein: CASSLSGQRLYYGYTF. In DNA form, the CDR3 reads TGTGCCAGCAGTTTATCTGGTCAGCGCCTTTACTATGGCTACACCTTC.

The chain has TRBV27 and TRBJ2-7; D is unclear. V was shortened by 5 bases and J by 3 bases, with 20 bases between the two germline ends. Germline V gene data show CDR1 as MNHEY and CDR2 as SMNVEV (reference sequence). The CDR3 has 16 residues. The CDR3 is CASSEIDTPAFYEQYF. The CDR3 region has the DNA TGTGCCAGCAGTGAAATCGACACCCCCGCGTTCTACGAGCAGTACTTC.

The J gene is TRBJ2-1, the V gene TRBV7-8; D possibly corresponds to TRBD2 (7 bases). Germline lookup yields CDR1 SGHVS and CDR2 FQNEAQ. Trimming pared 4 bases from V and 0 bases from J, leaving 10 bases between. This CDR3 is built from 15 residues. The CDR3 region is CASSSGGPSYNEQFF. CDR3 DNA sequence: TGTGCCAGCAGCTCGGGGGGCCCCTCCTACAATGAGCAGTTCTTC.

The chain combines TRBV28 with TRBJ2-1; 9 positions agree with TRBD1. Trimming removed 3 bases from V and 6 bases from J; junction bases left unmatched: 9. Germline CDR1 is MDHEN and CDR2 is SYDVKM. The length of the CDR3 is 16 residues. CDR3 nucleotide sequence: TGTGCCAGCAGTTTGCCGAGAAGGGGACAGGGCAATGAGCAGTTCTTC. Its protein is CASSLPRRGQGNEQFF.

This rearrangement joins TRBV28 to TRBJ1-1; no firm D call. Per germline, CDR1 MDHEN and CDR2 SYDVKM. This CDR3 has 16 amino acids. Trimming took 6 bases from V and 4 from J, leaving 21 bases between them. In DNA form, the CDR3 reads TGTGCCAGCAGCCTTCCTCCGGGCGGATGGCGCACTGAAGCTTTCTTT. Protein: CASSLPPGGWRTEAFF.

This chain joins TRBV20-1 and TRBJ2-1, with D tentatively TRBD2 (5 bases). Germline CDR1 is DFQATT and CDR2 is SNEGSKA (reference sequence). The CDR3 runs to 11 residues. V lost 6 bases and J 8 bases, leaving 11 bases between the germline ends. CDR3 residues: CSALTSHEQFF. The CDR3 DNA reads TGCAGTGCGCTAACTAGTCATGAGCAGTTCTTC.

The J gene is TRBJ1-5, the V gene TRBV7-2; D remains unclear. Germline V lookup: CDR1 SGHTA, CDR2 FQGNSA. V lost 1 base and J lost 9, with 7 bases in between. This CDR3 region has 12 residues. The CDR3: CASSLGAGPQHF. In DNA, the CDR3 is TGTGCCAGCAGCTTAGGAGCCGGGCCCCAGCATTTT.

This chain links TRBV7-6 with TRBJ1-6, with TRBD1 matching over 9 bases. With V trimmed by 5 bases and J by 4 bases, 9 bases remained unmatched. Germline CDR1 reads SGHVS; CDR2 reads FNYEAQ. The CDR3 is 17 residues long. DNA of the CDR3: TGTGCCAGCAGCCCATTCCCGGGACAGGGATATAATTCACCCCTCCACTTT. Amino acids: CASSPFPGQGYNSPLHF. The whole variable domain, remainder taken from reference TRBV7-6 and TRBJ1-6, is GAGVSQSPRYKVTKRGQDVALRCDPISGHVSLYWYRQALGQGPEFLTYFNYEAQQDKSGLPNDRFSAERPEGSISTLTIQRTEQRDSAMYRCASSPFPGQGYNSPLHFGNGTRLTVT.

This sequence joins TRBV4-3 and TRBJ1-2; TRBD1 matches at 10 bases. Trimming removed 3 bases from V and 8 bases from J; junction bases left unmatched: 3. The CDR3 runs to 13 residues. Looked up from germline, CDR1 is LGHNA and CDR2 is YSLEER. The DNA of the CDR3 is TGCGCCAGCAGCCAGACAGGGGGCTGGGGCTACACCTTC. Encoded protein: CASSQTGGWGYTF.

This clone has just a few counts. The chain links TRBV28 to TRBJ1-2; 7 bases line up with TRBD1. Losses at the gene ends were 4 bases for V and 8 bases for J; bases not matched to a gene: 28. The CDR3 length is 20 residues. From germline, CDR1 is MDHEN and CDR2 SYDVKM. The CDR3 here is CASSSRLTSWTGRGYGGYTF. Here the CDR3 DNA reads TGTGCCAGCAGTTCGCGTCTAACGAGTTGGACAGGCAGGGGGTACGGGGGCTACACCTTC.

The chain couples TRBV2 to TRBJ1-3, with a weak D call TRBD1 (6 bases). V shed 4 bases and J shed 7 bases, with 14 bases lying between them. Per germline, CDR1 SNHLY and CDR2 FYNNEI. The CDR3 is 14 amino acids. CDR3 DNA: TGTGCCAGCAGTGGGGCTGGACAGTTCAACACCATATATTTT. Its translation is CASSGAGQFNTIYF.